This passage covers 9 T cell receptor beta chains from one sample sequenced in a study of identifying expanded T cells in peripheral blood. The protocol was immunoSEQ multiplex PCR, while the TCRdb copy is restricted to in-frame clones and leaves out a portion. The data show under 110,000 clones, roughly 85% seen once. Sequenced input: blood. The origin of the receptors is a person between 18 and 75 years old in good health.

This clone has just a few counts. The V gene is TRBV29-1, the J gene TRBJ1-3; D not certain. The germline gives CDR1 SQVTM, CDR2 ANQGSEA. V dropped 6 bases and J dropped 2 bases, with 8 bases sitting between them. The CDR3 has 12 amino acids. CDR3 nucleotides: TGCAGCGTAAAACAACCTGGAAACACCATATATTTT. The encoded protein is CSVKQPGNTIYF.

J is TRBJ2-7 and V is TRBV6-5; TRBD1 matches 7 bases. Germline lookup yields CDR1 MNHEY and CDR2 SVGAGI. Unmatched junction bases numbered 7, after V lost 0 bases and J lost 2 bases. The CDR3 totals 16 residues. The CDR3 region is CASSYSPQGYTYEQYF. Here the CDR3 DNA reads TGTGCCAGCAGTTACTCGCCACAGGGGTATACCTACGAGCAGTACTTC.

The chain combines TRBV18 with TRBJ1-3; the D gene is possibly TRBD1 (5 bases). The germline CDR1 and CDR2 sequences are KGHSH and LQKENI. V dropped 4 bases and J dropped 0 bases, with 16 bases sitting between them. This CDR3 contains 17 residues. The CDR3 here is CASSLGTWGNSGNTIYF. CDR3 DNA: TGTGCCAGCTCACTCGGGACCTGGGGAAACTCTGGAAACACCATATATTTT.

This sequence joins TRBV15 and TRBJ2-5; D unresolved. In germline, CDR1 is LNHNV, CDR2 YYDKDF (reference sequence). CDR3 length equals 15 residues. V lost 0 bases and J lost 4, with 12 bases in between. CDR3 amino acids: CATSRDRGKGETQYF. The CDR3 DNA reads TGTGCCACCAGCAGAGATAGAGGAAAGGGAGAGACCCAGTACTTC.

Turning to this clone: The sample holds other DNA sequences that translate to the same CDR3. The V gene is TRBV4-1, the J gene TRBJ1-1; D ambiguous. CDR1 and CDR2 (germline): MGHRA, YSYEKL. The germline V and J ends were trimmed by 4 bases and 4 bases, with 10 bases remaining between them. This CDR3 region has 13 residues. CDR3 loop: CASSLRVGTEAFF. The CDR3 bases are TGCGCCAGCAGCCTCCGCGTCGGCACTGAAGCTTTCTTT.

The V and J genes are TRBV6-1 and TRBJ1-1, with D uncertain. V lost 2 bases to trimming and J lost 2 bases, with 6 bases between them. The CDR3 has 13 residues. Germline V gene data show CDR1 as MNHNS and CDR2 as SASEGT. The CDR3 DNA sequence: TGTGCCAGCAGTGAATACAGAAACACTGAAGCTTTCTTT. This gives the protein CASSEYRNTEAFF.

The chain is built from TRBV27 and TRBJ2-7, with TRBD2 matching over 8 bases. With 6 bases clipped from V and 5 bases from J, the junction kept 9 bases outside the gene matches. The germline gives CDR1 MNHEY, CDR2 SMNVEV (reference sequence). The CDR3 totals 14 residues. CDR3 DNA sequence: TGTGCCAGCAGACGGGCCGGGACTAGTCACGAGCAGTACTTC. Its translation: CASRRAGTSHEQYF.

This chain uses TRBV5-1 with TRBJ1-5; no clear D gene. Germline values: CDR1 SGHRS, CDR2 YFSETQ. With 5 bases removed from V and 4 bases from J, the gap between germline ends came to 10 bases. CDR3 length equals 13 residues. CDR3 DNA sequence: TGCGCCAGCAGAGGAGAGTTAAATCAGCCCCAGCATTTT. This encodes CASRGELNQPQHF.

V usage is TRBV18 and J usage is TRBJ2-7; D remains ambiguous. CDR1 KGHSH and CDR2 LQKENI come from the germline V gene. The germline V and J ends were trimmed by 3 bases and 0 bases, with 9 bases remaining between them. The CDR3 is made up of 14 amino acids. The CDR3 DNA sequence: TGTGCCAGCTCACCCCCCCACAGCTCCTACGAGCAGTACTTC. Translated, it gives CASSPPHSSYEQYF.